This T cell receptor beta chain appears in the sequencing data of a study of beta chain features in type 1 diabetes. Findings of the study overall: Within each of all four CD4+ subsets, Type 1 diabetes patients had TCRB CDR3s that were moderately but significantly shorter. TCRB repertoires of naive, central memory and Treg cells appeared more similar among patients than among healthy donors.

Germline V gene lookup returns CDR1 MDHEN and CDR2 SYDVKM. Deletions cut 3 bases from V and 5 bases from J, with 11 bases between. CDR3 size: 13 residues. About this clone: Its antigen is still unknown.

Reverse transcription of all isolated RNA meant that expressed TCRB transcripts were sequenced. The assay was immunoSEQ multiplex PCR, and TCRdb's table has in-frame clones only and misses some. The sample includes some 240,000 clones, 16% of them seen just once. This chain links TRBV28 with TRBJ2-7, with D tentatively TRBD1 (5 bases). The TCR comes from a man aged 30 to 45 with type 1 diabetes. The sequenced sample was naive CD4+ T cells from blood. In DNA, the CDR3 is TGTGCCAGCAGTTTGGCAGGGTGGCACGAGCAGTACTTC. It translates to CASSLAGWHEQYF.